The next 24 T cell receptor beta chains were all read from a single sample in a study of cytomegalovirus exposure and HLA in healthy donors. Primers for the PCR totalled 60 Vbeta and 13 Jbeta. Data came from immunoSEQ multiplex PCR; TCRdb stores just in-frame clones and leaves some out. Its table records 40,000 to 60,000 clones. The sequencing sample was made of PBMCs. These receptors all come from a female donor in good health and CMV-seronegative.

Turning to this clone: The limits of the CDR3 on the DNA are not certain, so only TCRdb's listed CDR3 is given. The chain links TRBV6-5 to TRBJ1-1; the table's D gene call, TRBD1, was not cross checked with the DNA. Germline V CDR1 and CDR2: MNHEY, SVGAGI. Inclusive of both ends, the CDR3 amounts to 15 amino acids. The CDR3 is CASSYSWGQGTEDFF.

J is TRBJ2-7 and V is TRBV6-5, with 12 bases that match TRBD2. This CDR3 region has 16 residues. After removal of 0 bases from V and 2 bases from J, the junction contained 2 bases not matched to a gene. The germline gives CDR1 MNHEY, CDR2 SVGAGI. The CDR3 reads CASSYSRTSGTYEQYF. In DNA, the CDR3 is TGTGCCAGCAGTTACTCAAGGACTAGCGGGACCTACGAGCAGTACTTC.

The chain carries TRBV18 and TRBJ2-7; D unresolved. The germline V gene encodes CDR1 KGHSH and CDR2 LQKENI. The CDR3 is 12 residues long. Trimming took 6 bases from V and 6 from J, leaving 12 bases between them. This CDR3 is CASSPTFREQYF. CDR3 nucleotides: TGTGCCAGCTCGCCGACATTCCGCGAGCAGTACTTC.

The CDR3 sequence is CASSESGTGGYEQYF. CDR3 coding DNA: TGTGCCAGCAGTGAATCCGGGACAGGGGGCTACGAGCAGTACTTC. The chain uses TRBV6-1 and TRBJ2-7; 11 bases line up with TRBD1. CDR1 and CDR2 (germline): MNHNS, SASEGT. V shed 2 bases and J 3 bases; nucleotides not matched to a gene: 3. The CDR3 has 15 residues.

The gene calls are TRBV18 and TRBJ1-1, with 10 bases matching TRBD1. CDR1 is KGHSH and CDR2 is LQKENI in the germline V gene. V was pared by 5 bases and J by 2 bases, with 14 bases of the junction left unmatched. This CDR3 is 18 amino acids long. The CDR3 region has the DNA TGTGCCAGCTCAGCGAGGACAGGGGGTGCACTTGCTAACACTGAAGCTTTCTTT. Protein product: CASSARTGGALANTEAFF.

V gene TRBV30 combines with J gene TRBJ1-1, with D maybe TRBD1 (6 bases). The germline gives CDR1 GTSNPN, CDR2 SVGIG (reference sequence). The CDR3 loop spans 13 amino acids. V shed 0 bases and J shed 1 base, with 6 bases lying between them. As DNA, the CDR3 is TGTGCCTGGAGTGTACAGGGGAACACTGAAGCTTTCTTT. Translated, it gives CAWSVQGNTEAFF.

The V and J genes are TRBV6-5 and TRBJ1-2; no firm D call. This CDR3 has 12 amino acids. Germline V lookup: CDR1 MNHEY, CDR2 SVGAGI. V was shortened by 6 bases and J by 0 bases, with 5 bases between the two germline ends. CDR3 in DNA: TGTGCCAGCAGCGACTCTAACTATGGCTACACCTTC. Residues: CASSDSNYGYTF.

The V and J genes are TRBV4-2 and TRBJ2-2, with TRBD2 identical over 11 bases. V trimming: 4 bases; J trimming: 7 bases; junction bases outside the gene matches: 14. The germline V gene has CDR1 LGHNA and CDR2 YNFKEQ. The CDR3 is made up of 18 amino acids. The CDR3: CASSPLSGGAYDSGELFF. For the CDR3, the DNA is TGTGCCAGCAGCCCTCTTAGCGGGGGGGCGTATGATAGCGGGGAGCTGTTTTTT.

This chain joins TRBV13 and TRBJ2-7; D is unclear. Per germline, CDR1 PRHDT and CDR2 FYEKMQ (reference sequence). The CDR3 has 15 residues. Between the trimmed V and J ends, which lost 5 bases and 5 bases, there was a span of 19 bases. CDR3 sequence (DNA): TGTGCCAGCAGCCCGCCCCATTTCCGCGCCCACGAGCAGTACTTC. As protein: CASSPPHFRAHEQYF.

The chain couples TRBV28 to TRBJ2-7, with 7 bases fitting TRBD1. V lost 4 bases, J lost 4 bases, and 13 bases stayed unmatched. The CDR3 runs 16 residues. Germline V gene sequence: CDR1 MDHEN, CDR2 SYDVKM. DNA of the CDR3: TGTGCCAGCAGTTCCTTGATGGGACAGCGAATTTACGAGCAGTACTTC. The encoded protein is CASSSLMGQRIYEQYF. The complete variable domain, with remaining parts taken from reference TRBV28 and TRBJ2-7, reads DVKVTQSSRYLVKRTGEKVFLECVQDMDHENMFWYRQDPGLGLRLIYFSYDVKMKEKGDIPEGYSVSREKKERFSLILESASTNQTSMYLCASSSLMGQRIYEQYFGPGTRLTVT.

The chain employs TRBV18 and TRBJ2-7, with TRBD1 matching over 8 bases. The V segment lost 3 bases and the J segment 12 bases; nucleotides outside the gene matches: 16. This CDR3 is built from 15 residues. The germline V gene encodes CDR1 KGHSH and CDR2 LQKENI. The CDR3: CASSPGTGAFSEWYF. For the CDR3, the DNA is TGTGCCAGCTCACCCGGGACAGGCGCCTTCAGCGAGTGGTACTTC.

The chain couples TRBV6-5 to TRBJ1-1; TRBD1 agrees at 9 bases. The germline V gene encodes CDR1 MNHEY and CDR2 SVGAGI. This CDR3 has 14 amino acids. V was clipped by 6 bases and J by 1 base; unmatched bases: 3. The CDR3 loop is CASRPDRGNTEAFF. Here the CDR3 DNA reads TGTGCCAGCAGGCCGGACAGGGGGAACACTGAAGCTTTCTTT.

The chain employs TRBV30 and TRBJ2-6; 7 nucleotides line up with TRBD1. V trimming: 2 bases; J trimming: 1 base; junction bases outside the gene matches: 2. This CDR3 has 15 residues. Germline-derived CDR1 and CDR2 are GTSNPN and SVGIG (reference sequence). The DNA for the CDR3 is TGTGCCTGGAGTACGGGACAGTCTGGGGCCAACGTCCTGACTTTC. Amino acids: CAWSTGQSGANVLTF.

The genes are TRBV18 and TRBJ2-2, with D maybe TRBD1 (5 bases). Germline V gene data show CDR1 as KGHSH and CDR2 as LQKENI. The CDR3 length is 15 residues. V shed 0 bases and J shed 7 bases, with 12 bases lying between them. The CDR3 DNA reads TGTGCCAGCTCACCACCTCAGGGTTCCGGCGGGGAGCTGTTTTTT. It translates to CASSPPQGSGGELFF. Full variable domain (remainder filled in from reference TRBV18 and TRBJ2-2): NAGVMQNPRHLVRRRGQEARLRCSPMKGHSHVYWYRQLPEEGLKFMVYLQKENIIDESGMPKERFSAEFPKEGPSILRIQQVVRGDSAAYFCASSPPQGSGGELFFGEGSRLTVL.

The chain uses TRBV6-5 and TRBJ2-7; D is uncertain. Germline CDR1 MNHEY, CDR2 SVGAGI. Trimming removed 6 bases from V and 2 bases from J, with 11 bases in between. This CDR3 contains 13 residues. The CDR3 nucleotides are TGTGCCAGCAGCCCCCTGGCCACCTACGAGCAGTACTTC. It specifies CASSPLATYEQYF.

The rearrangement uses TRBV30 and TRBJ2-7, with D perhaps TRBD2 (5 bases). Germline V lookup: CDR1 GTSNPN, CDR2 SVGIG (reference sequence). The CDR3 covers 12 residues. Between the trimmed V and J ends, which lost 3 bases and 5 bases, there was a span of 11 bases. The CDR3 region is CAWSGLGNEQYF. In nucleotides, the CDR3 is TGTGCCTGGAGCGGACTGGGTAACGAGCAGTACTTC.

The DNA of the CDR3 is TGTGCCAGCAGCGGAACAGGGATAAACACTGAAGCTTTCTTT. Translating it yields CASSGTGINTEAFF. The rearrangement links TRBV9 to TRBJ1-1, with a tentative D call TRBD1 (6 bases). V lost 3 bases and J 2 bases, leaving 11 bases between the germline ends. CDR3 size: 14 residues. Germline assignment: CDR1 SGDLS and CDR2 YYNGEE. The entire variable domain, with the rest obtained from reference TRBV9 and TRBJ1-1, is as follows: DSGVTQTPKHLITATGQRVTLRCSPRSGDLSVYWYQQSLDQGLQFLIQYYNGEERAKGNILERFSAQQFPDLHSELNLSSLELGDSALYFCASSGTGINTEAFFGQGTRLTVV.

The chain has TRBV25-1 and TRBJ2-2; D gene ambiguous. From germline, CDR1 is MGHDK and CDR2 SYGVNS. Trimming removed 3 bases from V and 2 bases from J, with 7 bases in between. The CDR3 runs 14 residues. The CDR3 DNA follows: TGTGCCAGCAGTGATTACAGCAACACCGGGGAGCTGTTTTTT. The encoded protein is CASSDYSNTGELFF.

The chain links TRBV13 to TRBJ2-3; TRBD2 is a possible D gene (6 bases). Germline V lookup: CDR1 PRHDT, CDR2 FYEKMQ (reference sequence). This CDR3 is 13 amino acids long. Trimming left V 5 bases short and J 6 bases short, with 12 bases between. The CDR3 is CASSRHSGDTQYF. CDR3 DNA sequence: TGTGCCAGCAGCCGACACAGCGGGGATACGCAGTATTTT.

The V gene is TRBV7-6, the J gene TRBJ1-6, with TRBD1 matching over 7 bases. V was pared by 6 bases and J by 10 bases, with 6 bases of the junction left unmatched. CDR3 size: 13 residues. In germline, CDR1 is SGHVS, CDR2 FNYEAQ. The DNA of the CDR3 is TGTGCCAGCAGTCTTCGAGGGGGCTCACCCCTCCACTTT. This sequence encodes CASSLRGGSPLHF.

This sequence joins TRBV6-5 and TRBJ2-7; the D gene is possibly TRBD1 (5 bases). V was shortened by 3 bases and J by 4 bases, with 10 bases between the two germline ends. From germline, CDR1 is MNHEY and CDR2 SVGAGI. The CDR3 is made up of 13 amino acids. CDR3 sequence: CASSYRQGYEQYF. The CDR3 DNA reads as TGTGCCAGCAGTTATCGCCAGGGATACGAGCAGTACTTC.

Comments on this clone: One junction end disagrees with the germline gene, perhaps due to a read error. The chain uses TRBV7-7 and TRBJ2-1; D unclear. CDR1 and CDR2 (germline): SSHAT, FNYEAQ (reference sequence). The CDR3 spans 13 residues. The DNA of the CDR3 is TGTGCTAGCAGCTTAGCCCGTCCCTCGGGGCAGTTCTTC. This translates into CASSLARPSGQFF.

The chain employs TRBV11-1 and TRBJ1-1; D is uncertain. Trimming took off 5 bases at V and 4 bases at J, with 11 bases between the two ends. Looked up from germline, CDR1 is SGHAT and CDR2 is FQDESV (reference sequence). The CDR3 length is 13 residues. This chain's CDR3 is CASSPTGGTEAFF. CDR3 coding DNA: TGTGCCAGCAGCCCGACCGGCGGCACTGAAGCTTTCTTT.

The rearrangement links TRBV5-1 to TRBJ2-6; D is perhaps TRBD1 (6 bases). V was trimmed by 7 bases and J by 0 bases, leaving 14 bases between them. Germline V CDR1 and CDR2: SGHRS, YFSETQ. CDR3 length: 16 amino acids. The CDR3 DNA is TGCGCCAGCGGGGCAGGGGCCTACTCTGGGGCCAACGTCCTGACTTTC. Amino acids: CASGAGAYSGANVLTF.